A single sample is the source of the 11 T cell receptor beta chains below, sequenced in a study of cytotoxic CD8 clonotypes in ibrutinib-treated CLL. The method was immunoSEQ multiplex PCR; TCRdb's version includes in-frame clones alone and lacks a portion of them. The sample shows 140,000 or so clones, 79% of them seen only once. This sample comprised PBMCs, obtained after 12 months of ibrutinib treatment. The receptors were gathered from a human donor with chronic lymphocytic leukemia.

The genes are TRBV6-1 and TRBJ2-7; 11 bases line up with TRBD2. Germline V CDR1 and CDR2: MNHNS, SASEGT. The CDR3 has 16 amino acids. The trim removed 4 bases at V and 3 bases at J, leaving 8 bases unmatched. DNA of the CDR3: TGTGCCAGCAGTGTTACTAGCGGGAGTTTGGGCTACGAGCAGTACTTC. As protein: CASSVTSGSLGYEQYF.

This chain uses TRBV19 with TRBJ2-2; D may be TRBD1 or TRBD2 (5 bases each). Germline V gene lookup returns CDR1 LNHDA and CDR2 SQIVND (reference sequence). V was clipped by 4 bases and J by 8 bases, with 17 bases between them. This CDR3 is 15 amino acids long. The CDR3 here is CASSKGTIRAGELFF. In DNA, the CDR3 is TGTGCCAGTAGTAAAGGGACCATAAGGGCTGGGGAGCTGTTTTTT.

This clone was picked up a small number of times. The V and J genes are TRBV19 and TRBJ2-7; possibly TRBD1 for D (5 bases). V lost 0 bases and J lost 2, with 5 bases in between. The germline CDR1 and CDR2 sequences are LNHDA and SQIVND (reference sequence). The CDR3 is made up of 13 amino acids. CDR3: CASSIDRAYEQYF. For the CDR3, the DNA is TGTGCCAGTAGTATAGACAGGGCCTACGAGCAGTACTTC.

J is TRBJ1-1 and V is TRBV4-3; TRBD1 agrees at 7 bases. The CDR3 is 15 amino acids. Per the germline V gene, CDR1 is LGHNA and CDR2 is YSLEER. With 1 base clipped from V and 5 bases from J, the junction kept 7 bases outside the gene matches. The CDR3 is CASSQGGTGVTEAFF. As DNA, the CDR3 is TGCGCCAGCAGCCAAGGGGGTACAGGGGTAACTGAAGCTTTCTTT.

The chain couples TRBV4-1 to TRBJ2-2; 7 bases match TRBD2. V was pared by 2 bases and J by 6 bases, with 6 bases of the junction left unmatched. Germline loops: CDR1 MGHRA, CDR2 YSYEKL. This CDR3 contains 15 residues. The CDR3: CASSQRTSASGELFF. The CDR3 nucleotides read TGCGCCAGCAGCCAAAGGACTAGTGCATCCGGGGAGCTGTTTTTT.

V is TRBV11-2 and J is TRBJ2-1; 9 nucleotides line up with TRBD2. Germline V gives CDR1 SGHAT, CDR2 FQNNGV. The junction had 0 bases not matched to a gene; V was cut back by 1 base and J by 8 bases. The CDR3 has 13 residues. CDR3 nucleotide sequence: TGTGCCAGCAGCTTAGTAGCGGGGGATGAGCAGTTCTTC. Its translation is CASSLVAGDEQFF.

The chain uses TRBV10-3 and TRBJ2-3, with D possibly TRBD2 on 6 matching bases. Looked up from germline, CDR1 is ENHRY and CDR2 is SYGVKD. The CDR3 runs to 14 residues. V lost 7 bases, J lost 2 bases, and 13 bases lay in between. In DNA form, the CDR3 reads TGTGCCATCACCCCGCGGGAAACCACAGATACGCAGTATTTT. Its translation: CAITPRETTDTQYF.

The sample holds a few counts of this clone. The chain carries TRBV11-1 and TRBJ1-5; D is possibly TRBD1 (5 bases). The V gene's germline CDR1 is SGHAT and CDR2 FQDESV (reference sequence). Trimming took off 9 bases at V and 1 base at J, with 10 bases between the two ends. This CDR3 comprises 13 residues. CDR3 in amino acids: CASPGRSNQPQHF. CDR3 nucleotide sequence: TGTGCCAGTCCGGGACGGAGCAATCAGCCCCAGCATTTT. The entire variable domain, with the rest obtained from reference TRBV11-1 and TRBJ1-5, is as follows: EAEVAQSPRYKITEKSQAVAFWCDPISGHATLYWYRQILGQGPELLVQFQDESVVDDSQLPKDRFSAERLKGVDSTLKIQPAELGDSAMYLCASPGRSNQPQHFGDGTRLSIL.

J is TRBJ2-1 and V is TRBV4-3, with D unclear. Germline V gene lookup returns CDR1 LGHNA and CDR2 YSLEER. This CDR3 has 13 amino acids. V was trimmed by 4 bases and J by 7 bases, leaving 11 bases between them. The DNA of the CDR3 is TGCGCCAGCAGCCCCCAAGGGCCAAATGAGCAGTTCTTC. Protein product: CASSPQGPNEQFF.

This clone came up a few times. The chain carries TRBV6-4 and TRBJ1-1; no clear D. Germline CDR1 and CDR2: MRHNA and SNTAGT. The CDR3 length is 13 residues. V lost 8 bases to trimming and J lost 7 bases, with 17 bases between them. The CDR3 reads CASRWTEASEAFF. As DNA, the CDR3 is TGTGCCAGCCGATGGACCGAGGCCAGTGAAGCTTTCTTT.

The CDR3 coding sequence is TGTGCCAGCAGCTTGGACAGGGGGAACACTGAAGCTTTCTTT. Translation: CASSLDRGNTEAFF. This chain uses TRBV5-6 with TRBJ1-1; 7 nucleotides align to TRBD1. After removal of 0 bases from V and 1 base from J, the junction contained 0 bases not matched to a gene. This CDR3 spans 14 amino acids. The germline V gene has CDR1 SGHDT and CDR2 YYEEEE.